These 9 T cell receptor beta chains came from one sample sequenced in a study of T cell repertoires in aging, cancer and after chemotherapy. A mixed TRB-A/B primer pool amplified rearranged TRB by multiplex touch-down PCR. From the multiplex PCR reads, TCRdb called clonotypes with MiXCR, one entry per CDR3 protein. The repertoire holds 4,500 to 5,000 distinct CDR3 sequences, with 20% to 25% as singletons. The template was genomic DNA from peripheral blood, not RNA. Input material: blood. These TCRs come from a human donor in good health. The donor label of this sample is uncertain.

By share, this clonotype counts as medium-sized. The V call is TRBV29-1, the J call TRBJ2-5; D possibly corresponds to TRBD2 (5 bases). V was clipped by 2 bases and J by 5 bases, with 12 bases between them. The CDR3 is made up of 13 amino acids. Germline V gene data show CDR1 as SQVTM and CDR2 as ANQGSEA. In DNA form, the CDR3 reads TGCAGCGTTGAAATTCGGGGAATGGAGACCCAGTACTTC. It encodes CSVEIRGMETQYF.

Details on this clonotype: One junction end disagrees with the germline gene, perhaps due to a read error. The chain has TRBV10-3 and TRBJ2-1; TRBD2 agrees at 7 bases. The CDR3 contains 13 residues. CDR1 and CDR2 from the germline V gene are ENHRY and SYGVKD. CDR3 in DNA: TGCGCCAGCAGCCCGACTAGCAGCGATGAGCAGTTCTTC. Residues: CASSPTSSDEQFF.

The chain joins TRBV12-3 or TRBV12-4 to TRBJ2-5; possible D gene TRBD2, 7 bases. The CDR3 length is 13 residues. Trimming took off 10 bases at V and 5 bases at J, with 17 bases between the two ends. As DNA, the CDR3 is TGTGCCATAAGGGGGGGGTCCTGGGAGACCCAGTACTTC. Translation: CAIRGGSWETQYF.

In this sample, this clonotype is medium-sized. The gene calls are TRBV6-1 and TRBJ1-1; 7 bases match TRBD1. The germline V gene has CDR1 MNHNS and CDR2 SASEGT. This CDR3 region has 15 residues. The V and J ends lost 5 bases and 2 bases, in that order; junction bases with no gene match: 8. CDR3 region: CASSTGATFNTEAFF. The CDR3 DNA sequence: TGTGCCAGCAGTACAGGGGCAACCTTCAACACTGAAGCTTTCTTT.

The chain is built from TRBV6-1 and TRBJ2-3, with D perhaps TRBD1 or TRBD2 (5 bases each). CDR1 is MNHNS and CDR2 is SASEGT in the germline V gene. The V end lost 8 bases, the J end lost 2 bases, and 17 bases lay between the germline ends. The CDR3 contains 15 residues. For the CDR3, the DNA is TGTGCCAGCTGGTTGTGGGGGACCCCCACAGATACGCAGTATTTT. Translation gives CASWLWGTPTDTQYF.

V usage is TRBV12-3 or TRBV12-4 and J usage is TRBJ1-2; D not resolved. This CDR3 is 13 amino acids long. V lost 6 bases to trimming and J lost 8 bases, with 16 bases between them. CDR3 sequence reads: CASRYDQFGGYTF. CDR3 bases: TGTGCCAGCAGGTATGATCAATTCGGCGGCTACACCTTC.

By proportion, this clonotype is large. The CDR3 DNA sequence: TGTGCCAGCAGCTTGGCTCCAGGGGGCTACGGGGAGCTGTTTTTT. Encoded protein: CASSLAPGGYGELFF. The J gene is TRBJ2-2, the V gene TRBV5-6; TRBD1 aligns across 8 bases. Germline CDR1 is SGHDT and CDR2 is YYEEEE. J lost 7 bases, V lost 0 bases, and 5 bases had no gene match. The CDR3 is 15 amino acids.

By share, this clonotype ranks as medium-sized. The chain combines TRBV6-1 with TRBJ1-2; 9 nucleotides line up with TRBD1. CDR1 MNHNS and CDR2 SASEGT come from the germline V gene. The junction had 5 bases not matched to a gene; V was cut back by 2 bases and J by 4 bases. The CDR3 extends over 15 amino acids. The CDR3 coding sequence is TGTGCCAGCAGTGAATTAGGGACAGGGATCTATGGCTACACCTTC. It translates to CASSELGTGIYGYTF.

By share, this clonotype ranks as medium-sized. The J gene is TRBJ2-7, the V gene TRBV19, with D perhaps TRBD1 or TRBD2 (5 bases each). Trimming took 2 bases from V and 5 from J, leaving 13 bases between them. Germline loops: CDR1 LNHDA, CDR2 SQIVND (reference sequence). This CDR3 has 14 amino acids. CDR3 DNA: TGTGCCAGTAGTATAAGCAGGGAGTATCACGAGCAGTACTTC. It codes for CASSISREYHEQYF.